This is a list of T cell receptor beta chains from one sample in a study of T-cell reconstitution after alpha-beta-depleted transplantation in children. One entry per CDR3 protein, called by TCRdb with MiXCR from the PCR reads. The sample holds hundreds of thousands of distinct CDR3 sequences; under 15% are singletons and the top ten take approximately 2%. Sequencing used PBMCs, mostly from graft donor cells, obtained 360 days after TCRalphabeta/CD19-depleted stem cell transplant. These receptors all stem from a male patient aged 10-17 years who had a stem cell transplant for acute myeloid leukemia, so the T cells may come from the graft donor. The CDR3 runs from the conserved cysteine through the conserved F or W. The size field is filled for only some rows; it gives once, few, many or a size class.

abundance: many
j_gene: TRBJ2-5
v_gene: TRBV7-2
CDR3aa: CASSSRETQYF

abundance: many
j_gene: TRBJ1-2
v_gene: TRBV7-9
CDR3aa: CASSRNYLGDYTF

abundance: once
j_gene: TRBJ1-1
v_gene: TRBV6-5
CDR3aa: CASSYGGGALVNTEAFF

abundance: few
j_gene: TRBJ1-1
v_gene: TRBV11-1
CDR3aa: CASSLNMDRPNTEAFF

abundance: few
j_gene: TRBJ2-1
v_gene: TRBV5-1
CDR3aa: CASSWRTVSNEQFF

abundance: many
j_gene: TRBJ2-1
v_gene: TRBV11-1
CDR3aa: CASSLGVAGGSSYNEQFF

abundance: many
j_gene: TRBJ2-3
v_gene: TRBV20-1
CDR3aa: CSARRLLSTDTQYF

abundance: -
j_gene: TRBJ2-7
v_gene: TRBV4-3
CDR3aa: CASSQLVEQYF

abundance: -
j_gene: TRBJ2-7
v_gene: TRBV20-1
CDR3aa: CSARSTRILNEQYF

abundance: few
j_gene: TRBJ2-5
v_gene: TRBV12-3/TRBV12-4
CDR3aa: CASSPGTAVGTQYF

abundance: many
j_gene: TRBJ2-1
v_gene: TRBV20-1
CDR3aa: CSARRDRVPSGPYNEQFF

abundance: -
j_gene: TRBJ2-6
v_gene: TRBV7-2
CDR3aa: CASKVGANVLTF

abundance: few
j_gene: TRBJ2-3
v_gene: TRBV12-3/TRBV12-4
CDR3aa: CASTGEGDTQYF

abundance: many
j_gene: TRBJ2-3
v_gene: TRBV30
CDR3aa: CAWSLGDRGDTQYF

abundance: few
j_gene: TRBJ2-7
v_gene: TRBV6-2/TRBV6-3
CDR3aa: CASRLRLAGARPAYEQYF

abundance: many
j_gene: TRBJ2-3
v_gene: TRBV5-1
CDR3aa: CASSARTGSIDTQYF

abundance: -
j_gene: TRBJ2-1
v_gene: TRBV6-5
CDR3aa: CASSYASVISYNEQFF

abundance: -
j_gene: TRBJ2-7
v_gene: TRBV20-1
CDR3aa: CSARSGFEQYF

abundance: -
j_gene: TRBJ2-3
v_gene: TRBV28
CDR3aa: CASRPPAFKGDTQYF

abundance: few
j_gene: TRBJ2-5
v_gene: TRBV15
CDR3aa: CATSRRFAGAGETQYF

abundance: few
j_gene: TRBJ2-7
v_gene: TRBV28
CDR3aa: CASADRPFSYEQYF